Sequencing of this T cell receptor beta chain was carried out in a study of circulating CD8 cells and anti-PD-1 response in melanoma. Overall study context: Anti-PD-1 was first-line therapy for about 50% of the 13 patients.

From live CD3+CD8+TCRalphabeta+ cells, four PD-1 and/or TIGIT subsets were sorted. General study findings and limits: Published repertoire comparisons used only baseline and M1 samples. The cohort mixed treatment-naive and previously treated patients.

Each library started from roughly 15 ng of total RNA using the QIAseq Immune Repertoire TCR panel. TCRdb processed the reads anew with MiXCR; each CDR3 protein has one entry. The sample yields 200 or so distinct CDR3 sequences, roughly 11% seen once. This CDR3 has 16 residues. With V trimmed by 2 bases and J by 2 bases, 6 bases remained unmatched. The germline CDR1 and CDR2 sequences are SGHTA and FQGTGA. Judged by abundance, this clonotype is large (0.1 to 1%). Its matching antigen is unknown. The V and J genes are TRBV7-3 and TRBJ2-3; TRBD2 aligns across 8 bases. Sample: CD8+ T cells from PBMCs, taken at baseline or after one month of anti-PD-1 therapy (not recorded which). The clonotype was recovered from a human donor with melanoma. The DNA of the CDR3 is TGTGCCAGCAGCTTAGGGGCTAGCGGGTACACAGATACGCAGTATTTT. Translating it yields CASSLGASGYTDTQYF.